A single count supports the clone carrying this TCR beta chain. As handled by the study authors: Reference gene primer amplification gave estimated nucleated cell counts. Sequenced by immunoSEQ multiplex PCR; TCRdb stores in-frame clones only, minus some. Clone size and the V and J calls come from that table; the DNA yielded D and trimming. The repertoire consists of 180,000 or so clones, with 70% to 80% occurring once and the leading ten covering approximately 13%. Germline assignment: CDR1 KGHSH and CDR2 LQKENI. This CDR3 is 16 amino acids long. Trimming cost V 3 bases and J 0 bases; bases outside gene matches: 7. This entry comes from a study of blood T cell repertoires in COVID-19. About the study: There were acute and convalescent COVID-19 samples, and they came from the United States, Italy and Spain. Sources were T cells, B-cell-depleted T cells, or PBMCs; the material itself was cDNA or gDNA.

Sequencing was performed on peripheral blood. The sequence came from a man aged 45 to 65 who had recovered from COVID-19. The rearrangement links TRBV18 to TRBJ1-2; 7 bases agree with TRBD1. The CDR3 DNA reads TGTGCCAGCTCACCTTCCGGGACAGCCACTAACTATGGCTACACCTTC. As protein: CASSPSGTATNYGYTF.